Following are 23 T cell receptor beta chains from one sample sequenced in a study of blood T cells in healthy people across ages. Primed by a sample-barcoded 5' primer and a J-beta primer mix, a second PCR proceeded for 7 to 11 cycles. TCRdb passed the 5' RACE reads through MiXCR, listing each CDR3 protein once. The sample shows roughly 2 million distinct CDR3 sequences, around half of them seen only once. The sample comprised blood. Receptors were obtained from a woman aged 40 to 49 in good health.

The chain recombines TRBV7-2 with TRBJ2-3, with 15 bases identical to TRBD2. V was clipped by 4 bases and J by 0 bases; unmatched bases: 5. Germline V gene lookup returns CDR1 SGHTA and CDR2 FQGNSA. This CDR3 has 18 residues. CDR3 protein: CASSSGLAGGRSTDTQYF. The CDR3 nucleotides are TGTGCCAGCAGCTCGGGACTAGCGGGGGGACGAAGCACAGATACGCAGTATTTT.

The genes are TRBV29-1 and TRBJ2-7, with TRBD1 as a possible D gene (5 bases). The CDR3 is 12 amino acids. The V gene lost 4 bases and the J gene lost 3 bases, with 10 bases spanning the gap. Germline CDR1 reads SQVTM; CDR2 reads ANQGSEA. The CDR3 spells CSVVFQGYEQYF. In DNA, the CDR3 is TGCAGCGTTGTATTCCAGGGCTACGAGCAGTACTTC.

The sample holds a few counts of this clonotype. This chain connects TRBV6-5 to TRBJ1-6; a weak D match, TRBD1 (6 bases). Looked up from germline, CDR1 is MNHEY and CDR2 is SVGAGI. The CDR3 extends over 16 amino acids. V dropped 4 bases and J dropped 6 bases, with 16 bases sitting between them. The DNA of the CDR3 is TGTGCCAGCAGTTTGGGGGTGGGGGCCCTTAATTCACCCCTCCACTTT. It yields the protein CASSLGVGALNSPLHF.

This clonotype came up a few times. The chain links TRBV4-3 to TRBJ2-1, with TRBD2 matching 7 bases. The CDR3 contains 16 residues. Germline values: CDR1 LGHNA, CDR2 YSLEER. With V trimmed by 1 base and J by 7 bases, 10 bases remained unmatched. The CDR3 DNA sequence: TGCGCCAGCAGCCAAGTTGGGGGGGGTACTATAAATGAGCAGTTCTTC. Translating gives CASSQVGGGTINEQFF.

CDR3 sequence: CSARPRLAAQRDTQYF. DNA for the CDR3: TGCAGTGCTAGGCCCCGACTAGCGGCGCAGAGAGATACGCAGTATTTT. This chain uses TRBV20-1 with TRBJ2-3; 9 nucleotides line up with TRBD2. The CDR3 length is 16 residues. Germline CDR1 reads DFQATT; CDR2 reads SNEGSKA (reference sequence). V shed 3 bases, J shed 5 bases, and the junction held 12 bases outside the gene matches.

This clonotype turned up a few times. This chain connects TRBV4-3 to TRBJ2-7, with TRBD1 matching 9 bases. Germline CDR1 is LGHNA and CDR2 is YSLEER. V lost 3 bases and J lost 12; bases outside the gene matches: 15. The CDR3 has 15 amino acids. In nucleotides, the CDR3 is TGCGCCAGCAGCCAGGACAGGGGAAGGAGTAGCCGGACGTACTTC. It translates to CASSQDRGRSSRTYF.

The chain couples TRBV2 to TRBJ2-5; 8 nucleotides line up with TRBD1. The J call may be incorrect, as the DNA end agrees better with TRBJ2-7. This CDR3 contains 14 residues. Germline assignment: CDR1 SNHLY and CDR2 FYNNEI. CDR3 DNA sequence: TGTGCCAGCCTTGCCGGGACAGGACACTACGAGCAGTACTTC. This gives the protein CASLAGTGHYEQYF.

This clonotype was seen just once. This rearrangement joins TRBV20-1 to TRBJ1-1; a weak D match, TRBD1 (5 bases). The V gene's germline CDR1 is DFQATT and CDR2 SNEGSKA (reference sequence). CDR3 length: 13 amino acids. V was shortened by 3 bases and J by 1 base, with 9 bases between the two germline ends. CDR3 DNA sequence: TGCAGTGCTAGCCAAAGGGGGAACACTGAAGCTTTCTTT. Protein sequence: CSASQRGNTEAFF.

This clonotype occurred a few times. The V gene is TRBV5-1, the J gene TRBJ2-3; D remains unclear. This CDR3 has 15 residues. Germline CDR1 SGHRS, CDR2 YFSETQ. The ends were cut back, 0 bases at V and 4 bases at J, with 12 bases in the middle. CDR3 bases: TGCGCCAGCAGCTTGGTTGGAGACGCGCCAGATACGCAGTATTTT. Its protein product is CASSLVGDAPDTQYF. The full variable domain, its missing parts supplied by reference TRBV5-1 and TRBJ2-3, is KAGVTQTPRYLIKTRGQQVTLSCSPISGHRSVSWYQQTPGQGLQFLFEYFSETQRNKGNFPGRFSGRQFSNSRSEMNVSTLELGDSALYLCASSLVGDAPDTQYFGPGTRLTVL.

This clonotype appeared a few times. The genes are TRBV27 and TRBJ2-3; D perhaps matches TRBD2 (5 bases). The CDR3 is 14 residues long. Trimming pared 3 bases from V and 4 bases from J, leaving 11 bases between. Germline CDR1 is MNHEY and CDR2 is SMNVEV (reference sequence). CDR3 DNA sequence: TGTGCCAGCAGTTTCGGACTTTCCGCAGATACGCAGTATTTT. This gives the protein CASSFGLSADTQYF.

The CDR3 DNA reads TGTGCCAGCAGCCCCCCTTTGGACCAAGGAGACCAAGAGACCCAGTACTTC. Translated, it gives CASSPPLDQGDQETQYF. This rearrangement joins TRBV25-1 to TRBJ2-5; D is undetermined. CDR3 length: 17 residues. Germline CDR1 reads MGHDK; CDR2 reads SYGVNS. Trimming took off 6 bases at V and 0 bases at J, with 20 bases between the two ends. Combining the CDR3 with reference TRBV25-1 and TRBJ2-5 gives the whole variable domain EADIYQTPRYLVIGTGKKITLECSQTMGHDKMYWYQQDPGMELHLIHYSYGVNSTEKGDLSSESTVSRIRTEHFPLTLESARPSHTSQYLCASSPPLDQGDQETQYFGPGTRLLVL.

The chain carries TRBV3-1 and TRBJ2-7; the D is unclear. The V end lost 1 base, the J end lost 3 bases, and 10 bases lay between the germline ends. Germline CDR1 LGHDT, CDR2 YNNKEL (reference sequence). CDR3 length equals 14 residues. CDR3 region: CASSQVSGRYEQYF. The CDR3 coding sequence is TGTGCCAGCAGCCAAGTCTCGGGCCGCTACGAGCAGTACTTC.

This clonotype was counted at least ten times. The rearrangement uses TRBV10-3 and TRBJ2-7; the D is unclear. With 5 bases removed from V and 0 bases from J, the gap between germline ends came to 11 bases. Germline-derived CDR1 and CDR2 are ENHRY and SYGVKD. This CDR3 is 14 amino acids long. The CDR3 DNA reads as TGTGCCATCAGTTCGGGCCTGAGCTCCTACGAGCAGTACTTC. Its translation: CAISSGLSSYEQYF.

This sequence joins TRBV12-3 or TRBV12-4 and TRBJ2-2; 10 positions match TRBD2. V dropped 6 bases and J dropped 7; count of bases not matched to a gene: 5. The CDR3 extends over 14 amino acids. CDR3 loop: CASRSSGGLGELFF. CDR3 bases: TGTGCCAGCAGGTCTAGCGGGGGCCTCGGGGAGCTGTTTTTT.

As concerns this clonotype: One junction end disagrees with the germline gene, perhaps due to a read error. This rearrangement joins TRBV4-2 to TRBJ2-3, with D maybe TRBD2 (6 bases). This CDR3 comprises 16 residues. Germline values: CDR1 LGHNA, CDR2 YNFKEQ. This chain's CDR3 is CASSQEDSAGTDTLYF. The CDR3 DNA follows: TGTGCCAGCAGCCAAGAAGACAGCGCGGGAACAGATACGCTGTATTTT.

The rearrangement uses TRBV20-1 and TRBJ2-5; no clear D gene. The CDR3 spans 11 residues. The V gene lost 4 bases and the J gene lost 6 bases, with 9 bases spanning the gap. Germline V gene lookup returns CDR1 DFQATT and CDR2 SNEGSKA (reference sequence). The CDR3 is CSANSRQTQYF. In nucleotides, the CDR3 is TGCAGTGCTAACTCCCGGCAGACCCAGTACTTC.

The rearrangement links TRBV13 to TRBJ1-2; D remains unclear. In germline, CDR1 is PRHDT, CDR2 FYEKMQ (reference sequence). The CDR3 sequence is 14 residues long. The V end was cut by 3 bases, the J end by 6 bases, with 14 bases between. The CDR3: CASSFPDGYDGYTF. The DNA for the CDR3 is TGTGCCAGCAGCTTCCCGGACGGGTACGATGGCTACACCTTC.

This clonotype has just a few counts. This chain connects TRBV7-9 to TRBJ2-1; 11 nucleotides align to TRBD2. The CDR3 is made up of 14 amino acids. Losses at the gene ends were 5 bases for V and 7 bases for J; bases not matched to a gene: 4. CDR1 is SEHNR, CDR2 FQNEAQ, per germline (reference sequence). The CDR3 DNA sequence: TGTGCCAGCAGCACTAGCGGGGGTTGGAATGAGCAGTTCTTC. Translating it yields CASSTSGGWNEQFF.

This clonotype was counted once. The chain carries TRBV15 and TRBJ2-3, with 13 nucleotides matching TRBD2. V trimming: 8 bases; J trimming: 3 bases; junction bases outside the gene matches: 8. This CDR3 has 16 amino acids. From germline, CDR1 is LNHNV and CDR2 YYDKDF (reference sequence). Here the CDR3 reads CATGSGLAGATDTQYF. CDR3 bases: TGTGCCACCGGCTCCGGACTAGCGGGGGCTACAGATACGCAGTATTTT. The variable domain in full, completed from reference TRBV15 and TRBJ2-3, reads DAMVIQNPRYQVTQFGKPVTLSCSQTLNHNVMYWYQQKSSQAPKLLFHYYDKDFNNEADTPDNFQSRRPNTSFCFLDIRSPGLGDTAMYLCATGSGLAGATDTQYFGPGTRLTVL.

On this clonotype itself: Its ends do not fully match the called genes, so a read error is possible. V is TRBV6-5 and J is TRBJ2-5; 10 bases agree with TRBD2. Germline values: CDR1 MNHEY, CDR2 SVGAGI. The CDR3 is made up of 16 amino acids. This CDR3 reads CASSYRSGGAQGTQYF. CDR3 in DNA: TGTGCCAGCAGTTACCGGAGCGGGGGGGCACAAGGGACCCAGTACTTC.

This chain's CDR3 is CSALTHGQGDYGYTF. In DNA, the CDR3 is TGCAGCGCACTGACCCACGGACAGGGGGATTATGGCTACACCTTC. The chain joins TRBV29-1 to TRBJ1-2, with 10 positions matching TRBD1. Germline values: CDR1 SQVTM, CDR2 ANQGSEA. CDR3 size: 15 residues. The junction had 13 bases not matched to a gene; V was cut back by 7 bases and J by 5 bases.

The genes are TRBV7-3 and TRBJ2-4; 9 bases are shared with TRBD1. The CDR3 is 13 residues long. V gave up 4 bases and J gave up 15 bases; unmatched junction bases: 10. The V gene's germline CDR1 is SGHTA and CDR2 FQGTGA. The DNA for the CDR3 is TGTGCCAGCAGCTCCAGCCGGGACAGGGATCGGTACTTC. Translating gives CASSSSRDRDRYF.

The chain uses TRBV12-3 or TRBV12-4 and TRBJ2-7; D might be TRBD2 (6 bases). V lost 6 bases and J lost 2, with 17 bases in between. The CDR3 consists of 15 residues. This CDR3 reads CASSPLARGTYEQYF. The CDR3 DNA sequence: TGTGCCAGCAGCCCCCTGGCCCGGGGGACCTACGAGCAGTACTTC.